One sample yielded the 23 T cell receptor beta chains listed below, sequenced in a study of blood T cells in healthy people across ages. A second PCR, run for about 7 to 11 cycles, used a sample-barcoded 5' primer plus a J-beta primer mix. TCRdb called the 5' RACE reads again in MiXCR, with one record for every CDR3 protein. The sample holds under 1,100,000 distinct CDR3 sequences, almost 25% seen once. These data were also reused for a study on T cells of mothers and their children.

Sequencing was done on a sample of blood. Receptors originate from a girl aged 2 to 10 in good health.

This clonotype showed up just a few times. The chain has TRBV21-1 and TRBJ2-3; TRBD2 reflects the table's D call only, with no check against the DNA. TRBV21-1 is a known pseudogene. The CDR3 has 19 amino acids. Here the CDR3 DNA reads TGTGCCAGCAGTACTAGCGGGGACGCCCGAGGTAATGGCACAGATACGCAGTATTTT. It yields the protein CASSTSGDARGNGTDTQYF.

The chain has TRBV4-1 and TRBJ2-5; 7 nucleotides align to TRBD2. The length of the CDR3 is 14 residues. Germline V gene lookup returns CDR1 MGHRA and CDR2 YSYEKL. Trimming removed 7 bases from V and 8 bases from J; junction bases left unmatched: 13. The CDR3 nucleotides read TGCGCCAGCACCAAGATAGTAGGCGGGGGAACCCAGTACTTC. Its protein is CASTKIVGGGTQYF.

The CDR3 spells CASSLLGRGSEKLFF. The CDR3 DNA sequence: TGCGCCAGCAGCTTGCTGGGAAGGGGCAGTGAAAAACTGTTTTTT. V gene TRBV5-1 combines with J gene TRBJ1-4; D might be TRBD1 (5 bases). Trimming pared 1 base from V and 7 bases from J, leaving 14 bases between. The CDR3 loop spans 15 amino acids. Germline lookup yields CDR1 SGHRS and CDR2 YFSETQ.

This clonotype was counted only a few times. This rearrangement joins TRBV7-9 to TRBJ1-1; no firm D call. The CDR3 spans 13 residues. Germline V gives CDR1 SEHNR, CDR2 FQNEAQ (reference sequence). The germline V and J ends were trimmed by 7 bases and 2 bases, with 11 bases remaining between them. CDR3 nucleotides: TGTGCCAGCACCATCTTGGGAAACACTGAAGCTTTCTTT. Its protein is CASTILGNTEAFF. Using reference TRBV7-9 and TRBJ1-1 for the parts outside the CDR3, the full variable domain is DTGVSQNPRHKITKRGQNVTFRCDPISEHNRLYWYRQTLGQGPEFLTYFQNEAQLEKSRLLSDRFSAERPKGSFSTLEIQRTEQGDSAMYLCASTILGNTEAFFGQGTRLTVV.

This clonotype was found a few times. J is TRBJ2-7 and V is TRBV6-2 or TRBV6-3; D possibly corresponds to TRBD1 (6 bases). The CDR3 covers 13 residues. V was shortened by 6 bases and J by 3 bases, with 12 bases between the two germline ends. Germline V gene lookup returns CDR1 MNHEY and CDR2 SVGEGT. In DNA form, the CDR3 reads TGTGCCAGCAGAGGGACATACCTCTACGAGCAGTACTTC. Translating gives CASRGTYLYEQYF.

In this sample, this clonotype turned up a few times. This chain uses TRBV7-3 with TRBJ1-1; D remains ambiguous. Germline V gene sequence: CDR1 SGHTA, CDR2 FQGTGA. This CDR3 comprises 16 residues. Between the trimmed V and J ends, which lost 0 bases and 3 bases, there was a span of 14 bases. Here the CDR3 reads CASSLTGVGGDTEAFF. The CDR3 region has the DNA TGTGCCAGCAGCTTAACTGGGGTCGGTGGTGACACTGAAGCTTTCTTT. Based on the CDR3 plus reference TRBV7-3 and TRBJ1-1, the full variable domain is GAGVSQTPSNKVTEKGKYVELRCDPISGHTALYWYRQSLGQGPEFLIYFQGTGAADDSGLPNDRFFAVRPEGSVSTLKIQRTERGDSAVYLCASSLTGVGGDTEAFFGQGTRLTVV.

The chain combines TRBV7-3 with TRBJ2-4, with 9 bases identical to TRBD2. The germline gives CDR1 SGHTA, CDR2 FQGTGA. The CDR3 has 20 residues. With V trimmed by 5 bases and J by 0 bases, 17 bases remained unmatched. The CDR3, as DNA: TGTGCCAGCAGCCAGGGGAAGGGACTAGCAGAAACCCTAGCCAAAAACATTCAGTACTTC. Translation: CASSQGKGLAETLAKNIQYF.

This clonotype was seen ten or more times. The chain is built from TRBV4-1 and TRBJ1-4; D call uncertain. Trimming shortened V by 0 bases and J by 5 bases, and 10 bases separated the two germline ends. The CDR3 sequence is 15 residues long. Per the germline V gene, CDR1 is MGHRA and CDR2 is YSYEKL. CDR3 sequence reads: CASSQEAHGNEKLFF. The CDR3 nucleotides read TGCGCCAGCAGCCAAGAAGCGCATGGGAATGAAAAACTGTTTTTT.

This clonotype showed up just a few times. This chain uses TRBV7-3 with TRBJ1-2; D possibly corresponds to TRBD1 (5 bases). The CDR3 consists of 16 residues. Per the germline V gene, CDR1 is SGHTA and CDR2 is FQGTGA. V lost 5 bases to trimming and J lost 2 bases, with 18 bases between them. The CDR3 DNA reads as TGTGCCAGCAGCCAAGGGACCAGGGCGACGAACTATGGCTACACCTTC. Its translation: CASSQGTRATNYGYTF.

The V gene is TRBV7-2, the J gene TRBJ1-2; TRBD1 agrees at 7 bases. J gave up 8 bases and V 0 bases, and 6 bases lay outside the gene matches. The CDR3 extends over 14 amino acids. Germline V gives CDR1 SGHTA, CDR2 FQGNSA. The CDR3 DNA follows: TGTGCCAGCAGCTTAGCAGGACAGGTGCAGGGCTACACCTTC. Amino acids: CASSLAGQVQGYTF.

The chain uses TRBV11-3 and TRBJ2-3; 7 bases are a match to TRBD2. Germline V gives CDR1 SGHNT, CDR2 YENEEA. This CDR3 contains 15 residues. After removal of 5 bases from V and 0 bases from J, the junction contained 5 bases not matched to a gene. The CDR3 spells CASSQAGPSTDTQYF. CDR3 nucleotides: TGTGCCAGCAGCCAAGCGGGACCCAGCACAGATACGCAGTATTTT.

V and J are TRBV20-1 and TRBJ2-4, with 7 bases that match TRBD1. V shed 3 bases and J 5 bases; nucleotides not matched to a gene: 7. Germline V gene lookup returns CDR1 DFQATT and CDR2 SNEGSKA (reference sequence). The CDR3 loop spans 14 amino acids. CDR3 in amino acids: CSASSGQVQNIQYF. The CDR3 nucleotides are TGCAGTGCTAGTTCTGGACAGGTTCAAAACATTCAGTACTTC.

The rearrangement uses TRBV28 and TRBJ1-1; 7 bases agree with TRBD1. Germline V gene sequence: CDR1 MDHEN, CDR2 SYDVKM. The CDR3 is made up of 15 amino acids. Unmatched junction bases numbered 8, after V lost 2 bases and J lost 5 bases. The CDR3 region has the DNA TGTGCCAGCAGTTTACCTACAGGGGTGGGAACTGAAGCTTTCTTT. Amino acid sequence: CASSLPTGVGTEAFF.

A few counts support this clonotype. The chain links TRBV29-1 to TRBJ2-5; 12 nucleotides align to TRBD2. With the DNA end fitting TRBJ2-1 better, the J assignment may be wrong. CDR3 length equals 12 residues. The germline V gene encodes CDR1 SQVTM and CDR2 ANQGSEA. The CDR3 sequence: CSVLAGGNEQFF. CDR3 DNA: TGCAGCGTTCTAGCGGGGGGGAATGAGCAGTTCTTC.

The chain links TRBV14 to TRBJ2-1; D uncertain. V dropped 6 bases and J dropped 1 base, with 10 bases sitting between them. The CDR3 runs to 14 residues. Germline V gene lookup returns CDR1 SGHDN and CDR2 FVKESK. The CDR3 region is CASSKSHSYNEQFF. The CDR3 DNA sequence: TGTGCCAGCAGTAAAAGCCATTCCTACAATGAGCAGTTCTTC.

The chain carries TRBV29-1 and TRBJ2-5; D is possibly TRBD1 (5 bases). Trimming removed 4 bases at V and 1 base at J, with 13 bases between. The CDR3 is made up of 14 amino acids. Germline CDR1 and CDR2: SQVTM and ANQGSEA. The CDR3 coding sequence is TGCAGCGTTGTGCAGGGTAGGGTCCAAGAGACCCAGTACTTC. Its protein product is CSVVQGRVQETQYF.

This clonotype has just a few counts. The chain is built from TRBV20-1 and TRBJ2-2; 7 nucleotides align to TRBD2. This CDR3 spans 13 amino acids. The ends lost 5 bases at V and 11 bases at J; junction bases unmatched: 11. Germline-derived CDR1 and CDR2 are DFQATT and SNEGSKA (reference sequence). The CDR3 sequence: CSAVQGTNLELFF. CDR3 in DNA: TGCAGTGCTGTACAAGGGACTAACTTAGAGCTGTTTTTT.

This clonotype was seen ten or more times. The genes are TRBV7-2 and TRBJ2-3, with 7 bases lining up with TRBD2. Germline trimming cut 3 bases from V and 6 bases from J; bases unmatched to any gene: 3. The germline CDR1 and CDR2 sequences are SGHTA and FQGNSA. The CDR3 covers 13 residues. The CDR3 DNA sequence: TGTGCCAGCAGCTTCGGGGGGATCGATACGCAGTATTTT. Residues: CASSFGGIDTQYF.

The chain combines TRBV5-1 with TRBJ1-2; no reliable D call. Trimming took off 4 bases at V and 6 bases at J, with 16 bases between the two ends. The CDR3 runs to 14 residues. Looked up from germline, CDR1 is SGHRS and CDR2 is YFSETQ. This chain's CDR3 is CASSPPGSADGYTF. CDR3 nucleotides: TGCGCCAGCAGCCCCCCCGGGAGCGCGGATGGCTACACCTTC.

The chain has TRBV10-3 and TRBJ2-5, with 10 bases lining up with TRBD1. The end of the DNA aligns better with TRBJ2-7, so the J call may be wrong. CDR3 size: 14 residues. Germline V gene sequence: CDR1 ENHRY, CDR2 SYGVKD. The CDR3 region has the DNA TGTGCCACTTGGGACCGGGACAGGGGCCACGAGCAGTACTTC. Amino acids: CATWDRDRGHEQYF.

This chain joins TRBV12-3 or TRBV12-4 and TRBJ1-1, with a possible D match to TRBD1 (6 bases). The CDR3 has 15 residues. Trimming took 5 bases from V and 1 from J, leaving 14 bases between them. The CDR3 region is CASSRTQGWNTEAFF. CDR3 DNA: TGTGCCAGCAGTCGTACACAGGGTTGGAACACTGAAGCTTTCTTT.

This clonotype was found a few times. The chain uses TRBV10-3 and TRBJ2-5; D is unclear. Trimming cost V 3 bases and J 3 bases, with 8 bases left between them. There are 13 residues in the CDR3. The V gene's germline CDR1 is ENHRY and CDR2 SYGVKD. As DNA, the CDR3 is TGTGCCATCAGTGACTCCACGAAAGAGACCCAGTACTTC. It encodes CAISDSTKETQYF.

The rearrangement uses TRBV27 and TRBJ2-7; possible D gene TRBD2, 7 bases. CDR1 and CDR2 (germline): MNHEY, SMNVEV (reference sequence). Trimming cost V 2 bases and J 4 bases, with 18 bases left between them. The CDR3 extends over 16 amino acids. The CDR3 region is CASSLSGGGIVYEQYF. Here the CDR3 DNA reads TGTGCCAGCAGTTTAAGTGGGGGGGGCATCGTATACGAGCAGTACTTC.